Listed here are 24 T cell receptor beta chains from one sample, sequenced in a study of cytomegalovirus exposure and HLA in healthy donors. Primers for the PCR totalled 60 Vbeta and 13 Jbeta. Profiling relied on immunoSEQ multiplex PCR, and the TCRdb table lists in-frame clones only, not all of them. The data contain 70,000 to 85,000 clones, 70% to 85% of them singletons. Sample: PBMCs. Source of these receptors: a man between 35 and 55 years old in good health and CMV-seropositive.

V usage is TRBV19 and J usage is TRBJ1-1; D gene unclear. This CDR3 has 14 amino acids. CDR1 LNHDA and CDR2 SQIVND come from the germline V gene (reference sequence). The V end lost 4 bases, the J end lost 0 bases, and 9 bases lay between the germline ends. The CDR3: CASSNGLLNTEAFF. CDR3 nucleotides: TGTGCCAGTAGTAACGGACTGCTGAACACTGAAGCTTTCTTT.

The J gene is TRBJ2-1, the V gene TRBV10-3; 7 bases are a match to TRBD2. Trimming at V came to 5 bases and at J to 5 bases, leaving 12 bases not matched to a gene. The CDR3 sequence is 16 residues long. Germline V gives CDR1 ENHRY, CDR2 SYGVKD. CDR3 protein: CAISPDGGFWNNEQFF. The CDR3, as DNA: TGTGCCATCAGTCCCGACGGGGGGTTTTGGAACAATGAGCAGTTCTTC.

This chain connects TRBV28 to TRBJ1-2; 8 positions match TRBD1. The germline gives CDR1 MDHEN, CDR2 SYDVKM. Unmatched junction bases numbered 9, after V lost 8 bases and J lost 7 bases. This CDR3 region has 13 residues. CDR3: CASRDRTLGGYTF. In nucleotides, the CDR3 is TGTGCCAGCCGGGACAGGACCCTCGGTGGCTACACCTTC.

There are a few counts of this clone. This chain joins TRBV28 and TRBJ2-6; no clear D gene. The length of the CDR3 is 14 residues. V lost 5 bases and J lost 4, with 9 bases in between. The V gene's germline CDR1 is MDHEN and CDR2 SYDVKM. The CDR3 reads CASSLGSGANVLTF. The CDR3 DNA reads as TGTGCCAGCAGTCTCGGGTCAGGGGCCAACGTCCTGACTTTC.

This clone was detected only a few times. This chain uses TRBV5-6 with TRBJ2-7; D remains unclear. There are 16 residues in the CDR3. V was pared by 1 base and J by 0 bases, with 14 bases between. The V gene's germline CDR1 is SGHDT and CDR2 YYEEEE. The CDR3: CASSLFQLTYSYEQYF. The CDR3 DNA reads TGTGCCAGCAGCTTGTTTCAACTTACTTACTCCTACGAGCAGTACTTC.

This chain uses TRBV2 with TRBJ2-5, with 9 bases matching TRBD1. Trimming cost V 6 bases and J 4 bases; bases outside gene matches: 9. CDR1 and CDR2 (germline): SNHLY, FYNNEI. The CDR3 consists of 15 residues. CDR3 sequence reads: CASREQGAGGETQYF. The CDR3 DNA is TGTGCCAGCAGAGAACAGGGGGCAGGGGGAGAGACCCAGTACTTC.

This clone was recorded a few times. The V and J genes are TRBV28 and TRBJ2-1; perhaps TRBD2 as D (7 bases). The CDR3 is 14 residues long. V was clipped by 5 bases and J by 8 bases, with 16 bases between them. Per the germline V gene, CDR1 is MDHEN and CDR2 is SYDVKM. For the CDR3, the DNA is TGTGCCAGCAGTCCCCGAAGGGGGGGGGATGAGCAGTTCTTC. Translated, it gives CASSPRRGGDEQFF.

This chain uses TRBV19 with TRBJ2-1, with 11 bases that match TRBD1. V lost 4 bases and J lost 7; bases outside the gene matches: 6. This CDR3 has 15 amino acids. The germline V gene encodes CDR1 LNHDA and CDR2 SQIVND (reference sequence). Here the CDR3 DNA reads TGTGCCAGTAGTAGGTGGGGACAGGGGGGGAATGAGCAGTTCTTC. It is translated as CASSRWGQGGNEQFF.

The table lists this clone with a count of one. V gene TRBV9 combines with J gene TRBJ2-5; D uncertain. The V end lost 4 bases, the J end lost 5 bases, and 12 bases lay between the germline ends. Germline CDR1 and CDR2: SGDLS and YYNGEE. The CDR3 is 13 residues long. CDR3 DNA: TGTGCCAGCAGCTCGCGACTCTACGAGACCCAGTACTTC. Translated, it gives CASSSRLYETQYF.

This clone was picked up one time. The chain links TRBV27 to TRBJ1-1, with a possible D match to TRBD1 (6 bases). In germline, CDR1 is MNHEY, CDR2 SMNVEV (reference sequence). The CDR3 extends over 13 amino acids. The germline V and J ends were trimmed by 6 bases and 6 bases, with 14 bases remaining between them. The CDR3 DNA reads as TGTGCCAGCAGGTTACAGGGAGGGTCTGAAGCTTTCTTT. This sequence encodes CASRLQGGSEAFF.

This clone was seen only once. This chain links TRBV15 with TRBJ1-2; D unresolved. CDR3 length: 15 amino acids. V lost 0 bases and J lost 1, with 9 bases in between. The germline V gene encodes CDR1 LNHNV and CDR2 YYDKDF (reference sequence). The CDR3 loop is CATSRDYQVNYGYTF. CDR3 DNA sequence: TGTGCCACCAGCAGAGATTACCAGGTTAACTATGGCTACACCTTC.

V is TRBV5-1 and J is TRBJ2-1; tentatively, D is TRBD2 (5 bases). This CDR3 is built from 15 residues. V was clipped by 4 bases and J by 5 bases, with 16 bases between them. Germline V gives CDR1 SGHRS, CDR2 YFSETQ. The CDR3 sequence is CASSPSRGDDNEQFF. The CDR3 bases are TGCGCCAGCAGCCCTAGTCGGGGAGACGACAATGAGCAGTTCTTC.

The CDR3 reads CASSGGPGVNEKLFF. In nucleotides, the CDR3 is TGTGCCAGCAGCGGCGGCCCCGGGGTTAACGAAAAACTGTTTTTT. This chain connects TRBV9 to TRBJ1-4; no reliable D call. Trimming took off 3 bases at V and 8 bases at J, with 17 bases between the two ends. Germline V gene sequence: CDR1 SGDLS, CDR2 YYNGEE. The CDR3 has 15 residues.

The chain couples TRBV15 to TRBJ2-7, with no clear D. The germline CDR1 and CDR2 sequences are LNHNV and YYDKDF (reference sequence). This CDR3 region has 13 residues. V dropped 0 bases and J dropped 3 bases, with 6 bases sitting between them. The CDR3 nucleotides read TGTGCCACCAGCAGAGACCTTAGCTACGAGCAGTACTTC. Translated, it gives CATSRDLSYEQYF.

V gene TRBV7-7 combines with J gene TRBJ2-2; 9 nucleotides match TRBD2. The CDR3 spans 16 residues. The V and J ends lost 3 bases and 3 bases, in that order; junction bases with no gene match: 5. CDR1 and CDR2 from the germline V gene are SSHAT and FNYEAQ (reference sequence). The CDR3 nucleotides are TGTGCCAGCAGCTTTTTAGCGGGAGAGGACACCGGGGAGCTGTTTTTT. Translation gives CASSFLAGEDTGELFF.

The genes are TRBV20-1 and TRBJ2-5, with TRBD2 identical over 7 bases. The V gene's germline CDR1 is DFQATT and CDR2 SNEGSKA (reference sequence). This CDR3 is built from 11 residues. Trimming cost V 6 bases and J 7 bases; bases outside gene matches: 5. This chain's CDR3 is CSARGEGTQYF. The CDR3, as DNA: TGCAGTGCACGGGGGGAGGGGACCCAGTACTTC.

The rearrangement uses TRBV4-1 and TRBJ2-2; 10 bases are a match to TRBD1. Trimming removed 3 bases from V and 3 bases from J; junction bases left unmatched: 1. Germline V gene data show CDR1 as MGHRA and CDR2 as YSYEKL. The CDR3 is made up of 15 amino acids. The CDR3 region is CASSHGQGDTGELFF. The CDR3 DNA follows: TGCGCCAGCAGCCACGGACAGGGGGACACCGGGGAGCTGTTTTTT.

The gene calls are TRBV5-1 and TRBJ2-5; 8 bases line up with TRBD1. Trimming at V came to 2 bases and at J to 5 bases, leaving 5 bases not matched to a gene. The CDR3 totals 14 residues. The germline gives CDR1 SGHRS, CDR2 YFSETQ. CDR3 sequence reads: CASSFGQGRETQYF. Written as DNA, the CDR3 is TGCGCCAGCAGCTTCGGACAGGGAAGGGAGACCCAGTACTTC.

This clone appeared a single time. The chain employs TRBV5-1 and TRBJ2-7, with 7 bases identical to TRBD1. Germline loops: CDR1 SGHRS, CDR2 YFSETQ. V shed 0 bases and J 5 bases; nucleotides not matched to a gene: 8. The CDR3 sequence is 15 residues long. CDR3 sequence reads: CASSLAGTAWDEQYF. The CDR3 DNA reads TGCGCCAGCAGCTTGGCCGGGACAGCTTGGGACGAGCAGTACTTC.

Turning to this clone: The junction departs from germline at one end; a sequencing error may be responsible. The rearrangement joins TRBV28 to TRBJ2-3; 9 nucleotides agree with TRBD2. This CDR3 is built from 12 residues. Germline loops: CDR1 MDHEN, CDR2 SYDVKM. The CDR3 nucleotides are TGTGCCAGCACGCCGGTAGCGGGAGAAAAGGATTTT. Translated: CASTPVAGEKDF.

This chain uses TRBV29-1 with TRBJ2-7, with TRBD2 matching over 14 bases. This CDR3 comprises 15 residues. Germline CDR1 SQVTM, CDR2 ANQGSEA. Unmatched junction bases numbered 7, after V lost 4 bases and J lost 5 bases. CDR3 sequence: CSVGLAGGTGDEQYF. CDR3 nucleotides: TGCAGCGTTGGACTAGCGGGAGGGACAGGAGACGAGCAGTACTTC.

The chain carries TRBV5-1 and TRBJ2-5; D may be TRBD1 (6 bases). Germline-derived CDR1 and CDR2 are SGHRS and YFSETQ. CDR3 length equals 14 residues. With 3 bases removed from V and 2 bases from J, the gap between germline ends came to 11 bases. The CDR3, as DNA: TGCGCCAGCAGCTCCGGGACAACACAAGAGACCCAGTACTTC. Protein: CASSSGTTQETQYF.

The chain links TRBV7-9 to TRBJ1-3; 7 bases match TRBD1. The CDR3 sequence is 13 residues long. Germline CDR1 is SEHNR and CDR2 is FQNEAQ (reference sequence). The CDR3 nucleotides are TGTGGACGAGACAGGGAATCTGGAAACACCATATATTTT. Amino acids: CGRDRESGNTIYF.

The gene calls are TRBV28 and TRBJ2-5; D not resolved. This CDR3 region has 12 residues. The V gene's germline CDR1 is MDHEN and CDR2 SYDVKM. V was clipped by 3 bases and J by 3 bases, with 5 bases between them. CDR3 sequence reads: CASSFRKETQYF. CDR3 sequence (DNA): TGTGCCAGCAGTTTCAGGAAAGAGACCCAGTACTTC. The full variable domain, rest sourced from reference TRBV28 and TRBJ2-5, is DVKVTQSSRYLVKRTGEKVFLECVQDMDHENMFWYRQDPGLGLRLIYFSYDVKMKEKGDIPEGYSVSREKKERFSLILESASTNQTSMYLCASSFRKETQYFGPGTRLLVL.